Given below is one TCR beta chain in context. Its antigen remains undetermined. Base qualities are not recorded, but no much larger clone differs from it by a single base. The sample comes from a study of OX40 agonist ivuxolimab in advanced cancers. Describing the broader study: Ivuxolimab was an agonistic, fully human IgG2 monoclonal antibody directed against OX40 (CD134), a costimulatory receptor. Intravenous ivuxolimab was administered to patients every 2 weeks at six dose levels: 0.01, 0.1, 0.3, 1.5, 3 and 10 mg/kg. Among the approximately 54 dose-escalation patients, about 20 had hepatocellular carcinoma, around 15 melanoma, 9 renal cell carcinoma and 9 head and neck cancer. In the dose-escalation cohort, around 80% of patients were male, and the mean age was approximately 60 years with a range of roughly 23 to 79. Patients were allowed to have had prior anti-PD-1, anti-PD-L1 or anti-CTLA-4 therapy, and more than 35% of the dose-escalation patients had been treated with checkpoint inhibitors. Partial responses occurred in three dose-escalation patients, of whom one had hepatocellular carcinoma and two had cutaneous melanoma. The purpose of peripheral TCRbeta sequencing was to test whether ivuxolimab changed TCR sequence diversity and led to clonal T-cell expansion. The paper reports the monotherapy dose-escalation portion (N ≈ 50 patients) of the phase I ivuxolimab trial.

Including the terminal cysteine and phenylalanine, the CDR3 comprises 16 residues. Only the CDR3 DNA stays, 48 bases, in frame from base 1. CDR1 and CDR2 are drawn from the germline V gene: SNHLY, FYNNEI. The trim is 3 bases for V and 5 bases for J, with a gap of 19 bases between the germline ends. Genomic DNA was isolated from the sorted cells so that the TCRbeta CDR3 region could be sequenced. TCRbeta CDR3 regions were sequenced using the immunoSEQ Assay. This is the immuneACCESS table as TCRdb keeps it, with only in-frame sequences that have V and J called. A part of the clones is gone; compared with another copy, unresolved V genes explain less than half, and the rest is unexplained. The sample profile shows around 30,000 clones; 90% of them were found once. The biggest ten clones account for more than 20% of the sample. Findings and caveats that apply to the study as a whole: Which antigens the clonally expanded peripheral T cells were specific for was not determined. Low levels of normalized T-cell clonal expansion were also seen in some patients who did not respond. In the 0.1-3.0 mg/kg groups, partial responders were among the patients with the lowest normalized peripheral clonal expansion, particularly in CD8+ T cells. After ivuxolimab, CD8+ T cells had more expanded clones than CD4+ T cells on average. At doses of 0.1 to 3.0 mg/kg, clonal expansion of both CD4+ and CD8+ T cells in blood was seen between baseline and week 6.

Patients with autoimmune disease history or receiving systemic immunosuppression were excluded from the trial. In every dose cohort, peripheral blood was drawn for TCR sequencing at baseline, cycle 4 day 1, and cycle 7 day 1. Samples came from an open-label, multicenter, first-in-human phase I dose-escalation trial of ivuxolimab. Adults with locally advanced or metastatic head and neck squamous cell, hepatocellular, melanoma or renal cell carcinoma were enrolled in the trial. Before TCR sequencing, CD4+ T cells and CD8+ T cells from peripheral blood were sorted into separate populations. Recombination joined TRBV2 with TRBJ1-1, with the D gene too uncertain to name. This sample comprised CD4+ or CD8+ T cells sorted from blood, obtained in a trial of the OX40 agonist ivuxolimab. The sequence derives from an adult with an advanced solid tumor such as melanoma, head and neck, liver or kidney cancer. The CDR3 in this case is CASSDGPWVERTEAFF. The sequenced DNA is TGTGCCAGCAGTGATGGACCCTGGGTAGAGAGGACTGAAGCTTTCTTT.